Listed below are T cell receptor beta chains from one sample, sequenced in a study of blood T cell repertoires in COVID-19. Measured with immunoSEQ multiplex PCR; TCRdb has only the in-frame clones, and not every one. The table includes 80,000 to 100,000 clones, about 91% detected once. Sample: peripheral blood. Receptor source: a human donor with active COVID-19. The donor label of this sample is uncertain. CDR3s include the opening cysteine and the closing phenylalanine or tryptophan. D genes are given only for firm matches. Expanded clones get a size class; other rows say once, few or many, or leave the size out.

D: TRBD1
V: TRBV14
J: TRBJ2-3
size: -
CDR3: CASSRTGESTDTQYF
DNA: TGTGCCAGCAGCCGAACAGGGGAGAGCACAGATACGCAGTATTTT

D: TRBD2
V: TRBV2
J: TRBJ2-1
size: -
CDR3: CASNQKGLAPNEQFF
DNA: TGTGCCAGCAATCAGAAAGGACTAGCGCCGAATGAGCAGTTCTTC

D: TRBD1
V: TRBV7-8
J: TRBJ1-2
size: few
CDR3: CASSEQGANYGYTF
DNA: TGTGCCAGCAGCGAACAGGGGGCTAACTATGGCTACACCTTC

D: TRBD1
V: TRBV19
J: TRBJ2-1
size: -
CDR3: CASRPGTDAYNEQFF
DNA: TGTGCCAGTCGCCCTGGGACAGATGCTTACAATGAGCAGTTCTTC

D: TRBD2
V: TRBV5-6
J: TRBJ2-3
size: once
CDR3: CASMERGGPDTQYF
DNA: TGTGCCAGCATGGAGCGGGGGGGACCCGATACGCAGTATTTT

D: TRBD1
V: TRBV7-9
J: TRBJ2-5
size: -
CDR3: CASSLRDRGFGETQYF
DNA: TGTGCCAGCAGCCTCCGGGACAGGGGGTTTGGAGAGACCCAGTACTTC

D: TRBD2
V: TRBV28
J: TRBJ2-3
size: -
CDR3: CASTIGRWVSTDTQYF
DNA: TGTGCCAGCACCATCGGGAGGTGGGTTAGCACAGATACGCAGTATTTT

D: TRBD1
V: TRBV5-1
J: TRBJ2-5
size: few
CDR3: CASSQFRTGYQETQYF
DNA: TGCGCCAGCAGTCAGTTCAGGACAGGGTACCAAGAGACCCAGTACTTC

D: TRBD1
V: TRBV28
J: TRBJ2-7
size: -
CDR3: CASSPPRDSHEQYF
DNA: TGTGCCAGCAGTCCCCCTCGGGACAGCCACGAGCAGTACTTC

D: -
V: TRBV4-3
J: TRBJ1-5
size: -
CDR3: CASSQDLGDQPQHF
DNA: TGCGCCAGCAGCCAAGATCTGGGAGATCAGCCCCAGCATTTT

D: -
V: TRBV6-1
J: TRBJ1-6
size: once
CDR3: CASSEERAAPSPLHF
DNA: TGTGCCAGCAGTGAAGAGAGGGCCGCCCCTTCACCCCTCCACTTT

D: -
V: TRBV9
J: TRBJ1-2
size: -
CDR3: CASSASGDGYTF
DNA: TGTGCCAGCAGCGCCTCAGGGGATGGCTACACCTTC

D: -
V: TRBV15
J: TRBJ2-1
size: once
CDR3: CATSRRGWYYEQFF
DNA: TGTGCCACCTCCAGACGAGGGTGGTACTATGAGCAGTTCTTC

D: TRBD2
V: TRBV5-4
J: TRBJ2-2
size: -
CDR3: CASSPGLAGDTGELFF
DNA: TGTGCCAGCAGCCCAGGACTAGCGGGGGATACCGGGGAGCTGTTTTTT

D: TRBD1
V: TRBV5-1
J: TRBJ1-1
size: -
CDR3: CASSPDRTGTEAFF
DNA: TGCGCCAGCAGTCCGGACAGGACGGGAACTGAAGCTTTCTTT

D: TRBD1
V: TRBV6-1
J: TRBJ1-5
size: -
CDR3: CASSEGTGGGQPQHF
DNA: TGTGCCAGCAGTGAGGGGACAGGAGGAGGGCAGCCCCAGCATTTT

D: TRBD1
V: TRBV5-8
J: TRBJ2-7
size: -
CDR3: CASLPSVDRDYEQYF
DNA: TGTGCCAGCCTCCCCTCCGTAGACAGGGACTACGAGCAGTACTTC

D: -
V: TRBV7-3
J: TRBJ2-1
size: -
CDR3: CASSSPSTDEQFF
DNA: TGTGCCAGCAGCTCCCCTAGCACAGATGAGCAGTTCTTC

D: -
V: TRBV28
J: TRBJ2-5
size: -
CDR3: CASSLSGGSGEETQYF
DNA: TGTGCCAGCAGTTTATCCGGGGGTTCGGGGGAAGAGACCCAGTACTTC

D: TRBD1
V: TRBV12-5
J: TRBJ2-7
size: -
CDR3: CASGLVLGQVGYEQYF
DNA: TGTGCTAGTGGTTTGGTACTGGGACAGGTAGGCTACGAGCAGTACTTC

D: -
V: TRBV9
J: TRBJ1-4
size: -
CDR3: CASSVSRTEENEKLFF
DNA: TGTGCCAGCAGCGTTTCCCGGACAGAAGAAAATGAAAAACTGTTTTTT

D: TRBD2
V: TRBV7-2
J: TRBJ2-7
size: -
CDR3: CASSLGGGIAYEQYF
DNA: TGTGCCAGCAGCTTGGGCGGGGGGATAGCCTACGAGCAGTACTTC

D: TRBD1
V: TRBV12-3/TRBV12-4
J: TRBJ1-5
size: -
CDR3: CASSSGGGQPQHF
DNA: TGTGCCAGCAGTTCAGGGGGCGGGCAGCCCCAGCATTTT

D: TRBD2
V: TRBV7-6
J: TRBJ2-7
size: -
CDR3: CASSLRSGGSLAGGYEQYF
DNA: TGTGCCAGCAGCTTACGATCCGGGGGTTCGCTAGCGGGGGGCTACGAGCAGTACTTC

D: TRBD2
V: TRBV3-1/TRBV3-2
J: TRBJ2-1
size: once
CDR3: CASSQYSASGGIYNEQFF
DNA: TGTGCCAGCAGCCAATATTCGGCTAGCGGGGGGATCTACAATGAGCAGTTCTTC

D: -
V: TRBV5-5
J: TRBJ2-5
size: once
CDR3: CASSPTLQETQYF
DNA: TGTGCCAGCAGCCCCACGCTACAAGAGACCCAGTACTTC

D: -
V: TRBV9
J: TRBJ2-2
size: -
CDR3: CASSALRNTGELFF
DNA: TGTGCCAGCAGCGCATTGAGGAACACCGGGGAGCTGTTTTTT

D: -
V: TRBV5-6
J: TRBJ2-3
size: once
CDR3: CASSRGTRGPESHTDTQYF
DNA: TGTGCCAGCAGCCGCGGTACCAGGGGCCCTGAATCCCATACAGATACGCAGTATTTT

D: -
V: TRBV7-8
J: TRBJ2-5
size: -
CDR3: CASSLATPSMEETQYF
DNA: TGTGCCAGCAGCTTAGCGACTCCTTCAATGGAAGAGACCCAGTACTTC